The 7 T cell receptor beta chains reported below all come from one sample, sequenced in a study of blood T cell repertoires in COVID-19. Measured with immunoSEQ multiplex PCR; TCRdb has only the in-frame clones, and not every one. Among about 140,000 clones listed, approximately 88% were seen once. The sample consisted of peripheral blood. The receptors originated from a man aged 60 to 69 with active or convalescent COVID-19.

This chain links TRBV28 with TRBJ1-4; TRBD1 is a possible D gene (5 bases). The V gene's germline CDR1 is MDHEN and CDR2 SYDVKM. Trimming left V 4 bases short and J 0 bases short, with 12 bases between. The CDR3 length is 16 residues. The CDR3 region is CASSSRKGATNEKLFF. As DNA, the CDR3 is TGTGCCAGCAGTTCCCGGAAAGGGGCAACTAATGAAAAACTGTTTTTT.

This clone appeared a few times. DNA for the CDR3: TGCGCCAGCAGCCAAGATGGGGCAGCCTATAATTCACCCCTCCACTTT. It encodes CASSQDGAAYNSPLHF. This chain joins TRBV4-1 and TRBJ1-6; the D gene is possibly TRBD1 (5 bases). Trimming cost V 0 bases and J 2 bases, with 8 bases left between them. Germline V gene lookup returns CDR1 MGHRA and CDR2 YSYEKL. This CDR3 region has 16 residues.

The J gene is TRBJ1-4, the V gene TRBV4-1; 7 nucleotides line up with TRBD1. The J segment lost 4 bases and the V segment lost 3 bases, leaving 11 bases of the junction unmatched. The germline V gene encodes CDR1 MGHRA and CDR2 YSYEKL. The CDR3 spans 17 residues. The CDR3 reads CASSHPYVQGYNEKLFF. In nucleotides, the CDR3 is TGCGCCAGCAGCCATCCGTACGTACAGGGGTATAATGAAAAACTGTTTTTT.

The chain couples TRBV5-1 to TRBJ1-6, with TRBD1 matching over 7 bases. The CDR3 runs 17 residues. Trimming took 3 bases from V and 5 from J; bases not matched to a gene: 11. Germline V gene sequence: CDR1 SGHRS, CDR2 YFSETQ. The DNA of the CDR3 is TGCGCCAGCAGCTCCTCCTCAAACAGGGGTCATAATTCACCCCTCCACTTT. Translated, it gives CASSSSSNRGHNSPLHF.

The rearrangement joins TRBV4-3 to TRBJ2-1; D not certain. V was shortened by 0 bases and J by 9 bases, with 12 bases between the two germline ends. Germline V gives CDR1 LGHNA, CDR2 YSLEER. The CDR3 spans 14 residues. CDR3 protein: CASSQDRRSTEQFF. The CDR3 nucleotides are TGCGCCAGCAGCCAAGATCGGCGGAGTACTGAGCAGTTCTTC.

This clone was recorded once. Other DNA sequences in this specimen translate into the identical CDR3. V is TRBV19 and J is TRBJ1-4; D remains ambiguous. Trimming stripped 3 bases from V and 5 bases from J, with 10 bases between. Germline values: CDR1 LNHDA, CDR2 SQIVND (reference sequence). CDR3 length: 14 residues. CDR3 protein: CASSIPGLNEKLFF. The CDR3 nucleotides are TGTGCCAGTAGTATTCCTGGACTGAATGAAAAACTGTTTTTT.

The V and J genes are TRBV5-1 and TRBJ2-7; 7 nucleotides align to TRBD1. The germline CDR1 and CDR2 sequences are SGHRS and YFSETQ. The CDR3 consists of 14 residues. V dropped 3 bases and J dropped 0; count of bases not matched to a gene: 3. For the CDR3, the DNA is TGCGCCAGCAGCTCGGGACAGAACTCCTACGAGCAGTACTTC. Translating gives CASSSGQNSYEQYF.